This TCR beta chain originates from a study of T-cell memory formation after mild COVID-19. As to this clonotype: Antigen: not known.

Overall study results and limits: Of the contracting clones, CD4+ ones lay mainly in CM and EM, and CD8+ ones in EMRA.

The CDR3 runs to 14 residues. In germline, CDR1 is DFQATT, CDR2 SNEGSKA (reference sequence). Trimming shortened V by 5 bases and J by 0 bases, and 14 bases separated the two germline ends. TCRdb used MiXCR to reprocess the 5' RACE reads, holding one entry per CDR3 protein. The sample records roughly 250,000 distinct CDR3 sequences, roughly 17% being singletons. This clonotype was sampled from a man between 18 and 29 years old who had mild COVID-19 (a few samples of this study predate the infection). Cell type and time point are not known. Sequencing was performed on PBMCs or a T cell subset sorted from them (not recorded which). The genes are TRBV20-1 and TRBJ2-7, with D possibly TRBD2 on 5 matching bases. CDR3 sequence reads: CSAPRRVSSYEQYV. Written as DNA, the CDR3 is TGCAGTGCTCCGAGGCGGGTGAGCTCCTACGAGCAGTACGTC.